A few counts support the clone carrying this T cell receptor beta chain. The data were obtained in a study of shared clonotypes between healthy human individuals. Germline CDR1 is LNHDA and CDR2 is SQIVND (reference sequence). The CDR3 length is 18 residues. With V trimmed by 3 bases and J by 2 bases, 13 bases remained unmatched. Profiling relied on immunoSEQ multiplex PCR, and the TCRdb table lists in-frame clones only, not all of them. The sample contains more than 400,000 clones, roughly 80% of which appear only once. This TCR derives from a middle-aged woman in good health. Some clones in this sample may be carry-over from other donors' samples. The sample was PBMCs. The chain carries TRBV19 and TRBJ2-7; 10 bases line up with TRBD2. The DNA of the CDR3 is TGTGCCAGTAGTATCCGCAGGGGGGAAGCGGGAGGGACCTACGAGCAGTACTTC. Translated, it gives CASSIRRGEAGGTYEQYF.